This entry lists 30 T cell receptor beta chains sequenced from one sample in a study of cytomegalovirus exposure and HLA in healthy donors. TCRdb's copy holds only in-frame clones and misses some; the assay was immunoSEQ multiplex PCR. Among 110,000 or so clones listed, about 91% were seen once. The sequenced sample consisted of PBMCs. Receptor source: a man in his late teens or twenties in good health and CMV-seronegative.

V gene TRBV11-2 combines with J gene TRBJ1-2; D is uncertain. The CDR3 is 14 amino acids. V gave up 5 bases and J gave up 5 bases, with 15 bases separating them. Germline V CDR1 and CDR2: SGHAT, FQNNGV. The CDR3 region is CASSLQEQKYGYTF. As DNA, the CDR3 is TGTGCCAGCAGCCTTCAGGAACAGAAATATGGCTACACCTTC.

The rearrangement uses TRBV15 and TRBJ1-2; the D is unclear. Trimming pared 0 bases from V and 5 bases from J, leaving 13 bases between. Per the germline V gene, CDR1 is LNHNV and CDR2 is YYDKDF (reference sequence). The CDR3 is 15 residues long. The chain's CDR3 is CATSRDRSGTYGYTF. The CDR3 DNA reads TGTGCCACCAGCAGAGATCGTTCAGGCACATATGGCTACACCTTC.

This clone was detected only once. This chain joins TRBV9 and TRBJ1-3, with D maybe TRBD1 (6 bases). CDR1 is SGDLS, CDR2 YYNGEE, per germline. Trimming removed 0 bases at V and 1 base at J, with 8 bases between. The CDR3 extends over 15 amino acids. The CDR3 nucleotides read TGTGCCAGCAGCGTAGGAGGGACATCTGGAAACACCATATATTTT. It yields the protein CASSVGGTSGNTIYF.

The chain recombines TRBV7-8 with TRBJ2-1; 7 bases are a match to TRBD2. CDR3 size: 14 residues. Unmatched junction bases numbered 5, after V lost 2 bases and J lost 7 bases. The germline CDR1 and CDR2 sequences are SGHVS and FQNEAQ. The CDR3 loop reads CASSLRREVNEQFF. The CDR3 nucleotides read TGTGCCAGCAGCTTACGACGGGAGGTAAATGAGCAGTTCTTC.

CDR3 sequence: CASRGQGFTEAFF. In DNA, the CDR3 is TGTGCCAGTAGGGGACAGGGGTTTACTGAAGCTTTCTTT. The V call is TRBV19, the J call TRBJ1-1; 10 positions match TRBD1. The length of the CDR3 is 13 residues. V shed 6 bases and J 5 bases; nucleotides not matched to a gene: 3. CDR1 LNHDA and CDR2 SQIVND come from the germline V gene (reference sequence).

CDR3 DNA sequence: TGCGCCAGCAGCCTTGAACGGGACAGCTACGAGCAGTACTTC. Translation: CASSLERDSYEQYF. The chain links TRBV5-1 to TRBJ2-7; 7 positions match TRBD1. The germline V gene encodes CDR1 SGHRS and CDR2 YFSETQ. The CDR3 is 14 residues long. The ends lost 4 bases at V and 3 bases at J; junction bases unmatched: 7.

The chain recombines TRBV23-1 with TRBJ2-3; D call uncertain. TRBV23-1 counts as an open reading frame of uncertain function. V was shortened by 2 bases and J by 1 base, with 16 bases between the two germline ends. CDR3 length: 17 amino acids. This chain's CDR3 is CASSQLGVRGGTDTQYF. The DNA of the CDR3 is TGCGCCAGCAGTCAACTAGGCGTTCGAGGTGGCACAGATACGCAGTATTTT.

This clone has just a few counts. The chain uses TRBV7-2 and TRBJ2-1; weak D call: TRBD1 (6 bases). CDR1 is SGHTA and CDR2 is FQGNSA in the germline V gene. Trimming cost V 4 bases and J 4 bases, with 17 bases left between them. The CDR3 is 16 amino acids. The CDR3 sequence: CASSSQTGREYNEQFF. CDR3 in DNA: TGTGCCAGCAGCTCCCAAACAGGGAGAGAATACAATGAGCAGTTCTTC.

V and J are TRBV19 and TRBJ2-7; D is possibly TRBD2 (5 bases). The CDR3 loop spans 14 amino acids. Germline CDR1 is LNHDA and CDR2 is SQIVND (reference sequence). The V end was cut by 0 bases, the J end by 0 bases, with 6 bases between. The CDR3 sequence is CASSIDRDSYEQYF. CDR3 DNA: TGTGCCAGTAGTATAGATCGGGACTCCTACGAGCAGTACTTC.

The chain has TRBV9 and TRBJ1-5; TRBD1 aligns across 7 bases. This CDR3 has 14 residues. Germline lookup yields CDR1 SGDLS and CDR2 YYNGEE. The J segment lost 4 bases and the V segment lost 0 bases, leaving 1 base of the junction unmatched. CDR3 protein: CASSVGQGNQPQHF. In nucleotides, the CDR3 is TGTGCCAGCAGCGTAGGACAGGGTAATCAGCCCCAGCATTTT.

This clone has a handful of counts. The rearrangement joins TRBV2 to TRBJ1-5, with TRBD1 matching over 8 bases. The V gene's germline CDR1 is SNHLY and CDR2 FYNNEI. Losses at the gene ends were 7 bases for V and 2 bases for J; bases not matched to a gene: 7. This CDR3 is 15 amino acids long. CDR3 loop: CASNVIQGGNQPQHF. The CDR3 DNA reads TGTGCCAGCAACGTTATACAGGGGGGCAATCAGCCCCAGCATTTT.

V usage is TRBV18 and J usage is TRBJ2-7, with a tentative D call TRBD2 (5 bases). Trimming shortened V by 2 bases and J by 2 bases, and 10 bases separated the two germline ends. The CDR3 contains 14 residues. Germline loops: CDR1 KGHSH, CDR2 LQKENI. Written as DNA, the CDR3 is TGTGCCAGCTCACCAGATCGACTAACCTACGAGCAGTACTTC. Translating gives CASSPDRLTYEQYF.

The chain couples TRBV7-9 to TRBJ2-2, with 8 bases matching TRBD2. CDR1 and CDR2 from the germline V gene are SEHNR and FQNEAQ (reference sequence). The CDR3 is 15 residues long. V trimming: 6 bases; J trimming: 7 bases; junction bases outside the gene matches: 10. As DNA, the CDR3 is TGTGCCAGCAGACCGGGAGGGAGGGAATACGGGGAGCTGTTTTTT. It yields the protein CASRPGGREYGELFF.

In its sample, this clone was seen once. This sequence joins TRBV7-2 and TRBJ2-1; perhaps TRBD1 as D (6 bases). The CDR3 extends over 18 amino acids. Germline values: CDR1 SGHTA, CDR2 FQGNSA. V shed 3 bases and J shed 3 bases, with 21 bases lying between them. CDR3: CASSFPSRGSLIYNEQFF. CDR3 coding DNA: TGTGCCAGCAGCTTCCCGTCGAGGGGGTCCCTCATCTACAATGAGCAGTTCTTC.

The rearrangement uses TRBV27 and TRBJ1-5; D perhaps matches TRBD1 (6 bases). V was clipped by 5 bases and J by 2 bases, with 22 bases between them. The CDR3 has 18 amino acids. Germline values: CDR1 MNHEY, CDR2 SMNVEV (reference sequence). CDR3 amino acids: CASSRGVAGVDRNQPQHF. CDR3 sequence (DNA): TGTGCCAGCAGTAGGGGGGTGGCGGGGGTGGATCGCAATCAGCCCCAGCATTTT.

The chain links TRBV7-6 to TRBJ2-5; the match to TRBD2 covers 15 bases. The CDR3 totals 18 residues. V lost 0 bases and J lost 6; bases outside the gene matches: 8. The germline gives CDR1 SGHVS, CDR2 FNYEAQ. CDR3 sequence: CASSLATGLAGGPQTQYF. DNA for the CDR3: TGTGCCAGCAGCTTAGCAACGGGACTAGCGGGAGGCCCTCAGACCCAGTACTTC.

The V gene is TRBV11-2, the J gene TRBJ1-3; 10 bases are a match to TRBD1. The germline CDR1 and CDR2 sequences are SGHAT and FQNNGV. Germline trimming cut 5 bases from V and 0 bases from J; bases unmatched to any gene: 4. The CDR3 spans 16 residues. The CDR3: CASSLTGGFSGNTIYF. In DNA form, the CDR3 reads TGTGCCAGCAGCCTGACAGGGGGCTTCTCTGGAAACACCATATATTTT.

The chain employs TRBV5-6 and TRBJ2-1, with TRBD2 matching over 10 bases. Germline V gene data show CDR1 as SGHDT and CDR2 as YYEEEE. The CDR3 is 17 amino acids. V gave up 4 bases and J gave up 0 bases; unmatched junction bases: 7. The CDR3 DNA follows: TGTGCCAGCAGCGGGACTAGCGCGACTAGCTCCTACAATGAGCAGTTCTTC. As protein: CASSGTSATSSYNEQFF.

V is TRBV28 and J is TRBJ2-7, with TRBD2 matching over 9 bases. After removal of 5 bases from V and 0 bases from J, the junction contained 11 bases not matched to a gene. The germline CDR1 and CDR2 sequences are MDHEN and SYDVKM. The CDR3 extends over 17 amino acids. CDR3 sequence reads: CASSPGTSRISSYEQYF. The CDR3 DNA follows: TGTGCCAGCAGTCCGGGGACTAGCAGGATAAGCTCCTACGAGCAGTACTTC.

The chain carries TRBV11-2 and TRBJ2-1; no clear D. V was pared by 8 bases and J by 9 bases, with 14 bases between. The CDR3 sequence is 12 residues long. Germline CDR1 and CDR2: SGHAT and FQNNGV. DNA for the CDR3: TGTGCCAGCGGCCTAATGCGGAGTGAGCAGTTCTTC. This translates into CASGLMRSEQFF.

This chain uses TRBV28 with TRBJ2-6; D perhaps matches TRBD1 (5 bases). CDR1 and CDR2 (germline): MDHEN, SYDVKM. V lost 7 bases and J 3 bases, leaving 16 bases between the germline ends. The CDR3 is 16 amino acids. The CDR3: CASTPRVGNGANVLTF. The CDR3 coding sequence is TGTGCCAGCACCCCCAGGGTAGGGAATGGGGCCAACGTCCTGACTTTC.

CDR3: CASSFTGTYEQYF. For the CDR3, the DNA is TGCGCCAGCAGCTTCACAGGGACCTACGAGCAGTACTTC. The chain employs TRBV5-1 and TRBJ2-7; perhaps TRBD1 as D (6 bases). Per germline, CDR1 SGHRS and CDR2 YFSETQ. The V end was cut by 2 bases, the J end by 2 bases, with 8 bases between. This CDR3 comprises 13 residues.

The V and J genes are TRBV9 and TRBJ2-7, with D tentatively TRBD1 (6 bases). From germline, CDR1 is SGDLS and CDR2 YYNGEE. Trimming stripped 4 bases from V and 2 bases from J, with 10 bases between. CDR3 length: 13 amino acids. CDR3 amino acids: CASSPRTAYEQYF. The DNA for the CDR3 is TGTGCCAGCAGCCCACGGACAGCCTACGAGCAGTACTTC.

This clone was seen once. The J gene is TRBJ2-1, the V gene TRBV5-1; 13 nucleotides agree with TRBD2. This CDR3 has 17 residues. Germline V gene sequence: CDR1 SGHRS, CDR2 YFSETQ. The ends lost 4 bases at V and 0 bases at J; junction bases unmatched: 4. CDR3 nucleotide sequence: TGCGCCAGCAGCCTGGGACTAGCGGGAAGCTCCTACAATGAGCAGTTCTTC. Its translation is CASSLGLAGSSYNEQFF.

This chain joins TRBV7-2 and TRBJ1-1, with D unclear. Germline lookup yields CDR1 SGHTA and CDR2 FQGNSA. This CDR3 comprises 14 residues. The V end was cut by 2 bases, the J end by 5 bases, with 12 bases between. For the CDR3, the DNA is TGTGCCAGCAGCTTACCTCCGGGAAGAACTGAAGCTTTCTTT. Translation gives CASSLPPGRTEAFF.

The rearrangement joins TRBV6-4 to TRBJ2-5; perhaps TRBD2 as D (5 bases). CDR3 length: 12 amino acids. Germline values: CDR1 MRHNA, CDR2 SNTAGT. The V gene lost 4 bases and the J gene lost 4 bases, with 7 bases spanning the gap. CDR3 sequence: CASSAEGETQYF. The CDR3, as DNA: TGTGCCAGCAGTGCCGAGGGAGAGACCCAGTACTTC.

The chain employs TRBV6-1 and TRBJ1-3; D gene uncertain. The CDR3 loop spans 15 amino acids. Per germline, CDR1 MNHNS and CDR2 SASEGT. Trimming stripped 7 bases from V and 4 bases from J, with 17 bases between. The DNA of the CDR3 is TGTGCCAGCACCATCAGGTATTCCAGCGGAAACACCATATATTTT. This sequence encodes CASTIRYSSGNTIYF.

The chain recombines TRBV30 with TRBJ2-2, with TRBD1 matching over 7 bases. V dropped 3 bases and J dropped 6; count of bases not matched to a gene: 10. The CDR3 has 15 amino acids. Germline CDR1 is GTSNPN and CDR2 is SVGIG (reference sequence). CDR3 residues: CAWRRGQLGAGELFF. CDR3 nucleotide sequence: TGTGCCTGGAGGAGGGGACAGCTTGGGGCCGGGGAGCTGTTTTTT. Full variable domain (outside the CDR3, taken from reference TRBV30 and TRBJ2-2): SQTIHQWPATLVQPVGSPLSLECTVEGTSNPNLYWYRQAAGRGLQLLFYSVGIGQISSEVPQNLSASRPQDRQFILSSKKLLLSDSGFYLCAWRRGQLGAGELFFGEGSRLTVL.

CDR3 nucleotides: TGTGCCAGCAGCTTTCCTAGCAAACAAGAGACCCAGTACTTC. Translating it yields CASSFPSKQETQYF. V is TRBV7-9 and J is TRBJ2-5; D perhaps matches TRBD2 (5 bases). The CDR3 loop spans 14 amino acids. Trimming took 3 bases from V and 2 from J, leaving 10 bases between them. CDR1 SEHNR and CDR2 FQNEAQ come from the germline V gene (reference sequence).

The J gene is TRBJ1-1, the V gene TRBV11-3; D is perhaps TRBD1 (5 bases). CDR3 length: 12 residues. The V gene's germline CDR1 is SGHNT and CDR2 YENEEA. Trimming pared 5 bases from V and 9 bases from J, leaving 13 bases between. The CDR3 loop reads CASSPDRLQAFF. The CDR3 coding sequence is TGTGCCAGCAGCCCTGACAGATTACAAGCTTTCTTT.